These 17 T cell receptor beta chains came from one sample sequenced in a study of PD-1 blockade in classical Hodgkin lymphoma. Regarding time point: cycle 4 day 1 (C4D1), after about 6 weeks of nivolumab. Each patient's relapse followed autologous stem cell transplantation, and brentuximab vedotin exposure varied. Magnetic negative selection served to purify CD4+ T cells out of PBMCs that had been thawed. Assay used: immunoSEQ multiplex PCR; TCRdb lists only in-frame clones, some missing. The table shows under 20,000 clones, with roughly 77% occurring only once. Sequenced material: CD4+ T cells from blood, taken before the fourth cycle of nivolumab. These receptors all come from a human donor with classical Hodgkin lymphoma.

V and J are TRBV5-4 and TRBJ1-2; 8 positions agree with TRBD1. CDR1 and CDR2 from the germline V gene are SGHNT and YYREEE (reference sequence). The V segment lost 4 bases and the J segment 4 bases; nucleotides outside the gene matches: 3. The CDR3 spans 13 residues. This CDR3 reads CASSQTGGYGYTF. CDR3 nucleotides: TGTGCCAGCAGCCAAACAGGGGGCTATGGCTACACCTTC.

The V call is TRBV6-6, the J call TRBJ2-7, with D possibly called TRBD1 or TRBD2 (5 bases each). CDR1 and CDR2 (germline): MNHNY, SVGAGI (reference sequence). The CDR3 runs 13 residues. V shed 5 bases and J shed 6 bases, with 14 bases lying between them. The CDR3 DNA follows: TGTGCCAGCAGTGGCTCCGGGACCAGCGAGCAGTACTTC. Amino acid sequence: CASSGSGTSEQYF.

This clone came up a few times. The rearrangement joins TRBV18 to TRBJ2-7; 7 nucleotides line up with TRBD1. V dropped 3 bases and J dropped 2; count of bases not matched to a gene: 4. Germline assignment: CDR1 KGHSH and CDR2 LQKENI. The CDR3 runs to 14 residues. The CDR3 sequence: CASSPNQGAYEQYF. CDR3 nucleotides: TGTGCCAGCTCACCCAACCAGGGGGCCTACGAGCAGTACTTC. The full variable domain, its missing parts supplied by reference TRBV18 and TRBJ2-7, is NAGVMQNPRHLVRRRGQEARLRCSPMKGHSHVYWYRQLPEEGLKFMVYLQKENIIDESGMPKERFSAEFPKEGPSILRIQQVVRGDSAAYFCASSPNQGAYEQYFGPGTRLTVT.

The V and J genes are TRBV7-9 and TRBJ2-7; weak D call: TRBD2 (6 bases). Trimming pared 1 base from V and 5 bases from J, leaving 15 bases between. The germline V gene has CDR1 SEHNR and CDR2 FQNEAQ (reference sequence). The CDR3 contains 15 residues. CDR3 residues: CASSLVAGLGHEQYF. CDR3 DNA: TGTGCCAGCAGCTTAGTTGCGGGGTTGGGCCACGAGCAGTACTTC.

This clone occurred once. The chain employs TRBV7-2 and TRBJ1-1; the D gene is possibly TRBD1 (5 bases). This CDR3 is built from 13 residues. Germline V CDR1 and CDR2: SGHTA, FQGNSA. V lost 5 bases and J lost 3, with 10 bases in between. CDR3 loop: CASSPSRDTEAFF. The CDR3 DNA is TGTGCCAGCAGCCCCTCCAGGGACACTGAAGCTTTCTTT.

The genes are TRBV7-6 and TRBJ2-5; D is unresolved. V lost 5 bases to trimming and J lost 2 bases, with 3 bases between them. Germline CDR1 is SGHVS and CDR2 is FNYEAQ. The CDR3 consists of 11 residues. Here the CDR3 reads CASSEQETQYF. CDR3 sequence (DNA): TGTGCCAGCAGCGAACAAGAGACCCAGTACTTC.

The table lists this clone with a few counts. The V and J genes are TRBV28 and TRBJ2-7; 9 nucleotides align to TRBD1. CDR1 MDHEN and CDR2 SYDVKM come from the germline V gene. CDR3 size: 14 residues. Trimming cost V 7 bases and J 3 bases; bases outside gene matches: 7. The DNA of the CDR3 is TGTGCCAGCAATACCGGGACAGGGAACTACGAGCAGTACTTC. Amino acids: CASNTGTGNYEQYF.

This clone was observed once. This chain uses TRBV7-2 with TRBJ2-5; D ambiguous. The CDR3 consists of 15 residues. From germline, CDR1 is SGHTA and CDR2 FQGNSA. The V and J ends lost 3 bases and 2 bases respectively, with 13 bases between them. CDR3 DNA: TGTGCCAGCAGCTTCGGCCCGATGGGTCAAGAGACCCAGTACTTC. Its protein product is CASSFGPMGQETQYF.

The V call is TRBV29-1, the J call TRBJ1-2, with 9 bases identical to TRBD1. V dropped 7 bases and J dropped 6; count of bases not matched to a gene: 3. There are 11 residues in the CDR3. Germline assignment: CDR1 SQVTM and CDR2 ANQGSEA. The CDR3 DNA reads TGCAGCGCCCGACAGGGGGATGGCTACACCTTC. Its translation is CSARQGDGYTF.

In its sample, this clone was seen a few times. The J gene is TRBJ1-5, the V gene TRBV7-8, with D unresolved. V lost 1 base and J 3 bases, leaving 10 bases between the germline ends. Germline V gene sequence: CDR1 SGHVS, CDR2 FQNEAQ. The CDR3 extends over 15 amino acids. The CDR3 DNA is TGTGCCAGCAGCTTAGGAAGGGTGAACAATCAGCCCCAGCATTTT. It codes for CASSLGRVNNQPQHF. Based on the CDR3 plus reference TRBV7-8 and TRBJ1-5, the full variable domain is GAGVSQSPRYKVAKRGQDVALRCDPISGHVSLFWYQQALGQGPEFLTYFQNEAQLDKSGLPSDRFFAERPEGSVSTLKIQRTQQEDSAVYLCASSLGRVNNQPQHFGDGTRLSIL.

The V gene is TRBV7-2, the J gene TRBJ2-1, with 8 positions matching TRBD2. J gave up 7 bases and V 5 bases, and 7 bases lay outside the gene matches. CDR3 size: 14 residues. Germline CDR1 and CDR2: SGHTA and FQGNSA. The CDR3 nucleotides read TGTGCCAGCAGCGAAGCGGGGGCGATAAATGAGCAGTTCTTC. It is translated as CASSEAGAINEQFF.

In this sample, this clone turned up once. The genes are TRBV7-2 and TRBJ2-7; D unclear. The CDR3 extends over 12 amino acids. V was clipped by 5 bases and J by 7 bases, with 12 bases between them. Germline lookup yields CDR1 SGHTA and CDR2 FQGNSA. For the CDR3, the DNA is TGTGCCAGCAGCCTTGGGCCCGGGGAGCAGTACTTC. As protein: CASSLGPGEQYF.

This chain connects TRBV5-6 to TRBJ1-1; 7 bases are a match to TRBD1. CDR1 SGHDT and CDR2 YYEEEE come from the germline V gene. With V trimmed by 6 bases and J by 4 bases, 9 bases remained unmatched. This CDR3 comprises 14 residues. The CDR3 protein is CASTSTGQGTEAFF. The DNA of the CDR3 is TGTGCCAGCACCTCGACAGGGCAGGGCACTGAAGCTTTCTTT.

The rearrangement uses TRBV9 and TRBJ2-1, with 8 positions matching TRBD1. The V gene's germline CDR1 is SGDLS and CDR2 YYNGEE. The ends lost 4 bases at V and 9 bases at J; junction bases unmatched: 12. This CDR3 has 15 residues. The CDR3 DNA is TGTGCCAGCAGCCTGCAGGGGGCGCAAAATACTGAGCAGTTCTTC. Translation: CASSLQGAQNTEQFF.

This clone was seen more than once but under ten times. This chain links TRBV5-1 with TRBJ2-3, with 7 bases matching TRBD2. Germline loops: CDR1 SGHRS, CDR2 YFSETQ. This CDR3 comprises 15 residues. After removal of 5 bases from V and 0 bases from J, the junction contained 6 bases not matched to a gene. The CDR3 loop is CASRTSDTSTDTQYF. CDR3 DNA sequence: TGCGCCAGCAGAACTAGCGACACTAGCACAGATACGCAGTATTTT. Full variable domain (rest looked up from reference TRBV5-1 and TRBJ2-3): KAGVTQTPRYLIKTRGQQVTLSCSPISGHRSVSWYQQTPGQGLQFLFEYFSETQRNKGNFPGRFSGRQFSNSRSEMNVSTLELGDSALYLCASRTSDTSTDTQYFGPGTRLTVL.

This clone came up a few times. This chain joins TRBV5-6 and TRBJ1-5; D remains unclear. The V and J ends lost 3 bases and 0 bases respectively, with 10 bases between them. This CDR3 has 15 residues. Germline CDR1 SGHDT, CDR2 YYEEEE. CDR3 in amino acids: CASSYHTLSNQPQHF. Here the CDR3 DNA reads TGTGCCAGCAGCTACCATACACTTAGCAATCAGCCCCAGCATTTT.

The CDR3 bases are TGTGCCAGCAGTGAATTTCGAGGAACTAATGAAAAACTGTTTTTT. Translated, it gives CASSEFRGTNEKLFF. This sequence joins TRBV25-1 and TRBJ1-4; D gene unclear. Trimming removed 1 base from V and 1 base from J, with 7 bases in between. The germline V gene has CDR1 MGHDK and CDR2 SYGVNS. This CDR3 contains 15 residues.